Sequencing of this TCR beta chain was carried out in a study of cytomegalovirus exposure and HLA in healthy donors. Overall study: Findings of an earlier analysis included under 140 million unique TCR beta sequences from roughly 190 million T cells. The study, taken as a whole, reports: Across all donors, roughly uniform sequencing depth was an assumption of the presence/absence analyses. Cytomegalovirus association was assigned to about 150 TCR beta chains.

This CDR3 spans 14 amino acids. Trimming cost V 0 bases and J 6 bases, with 12 bases left between them. Germline V gene sequence: CDR1 SGDLS, CDR2 YYNGEE. In the PCR, 60 Vbeta and 13 Jbeta primers were used. TCRdb's table, derived via immunoSEQ multiplex PCR, lists solely in-frame clones and lacks some. The sample consists of 150,000 to 200,000 clones, over 60% of them appearing once. Comments on this clone: Its cognate antigen is unknown.

This sequence originates from a girl aged 10 to 17 in good health and CMV-seronegative. V is TRBV9 and J is TRBJ1-1; D call uncertain. Sequenced material: PBMCs. This CDR3 is CASSVVTHPAEAFF. The CDR3 DNA reads TGTGCCAGCAGCGTAGTCACCCATCCGGCTGAAGCTTTCTTT. The whole variable domain, remainder taken from reference TRBV9 and TRBJ1-1, is DSGVTQTPKHLITATGQRVTLRCSPRSGDLSVYWYQQSLDQGLQFLIQYYNGEERAKGNILERFSAQQFPDLHSELNLSSLELGDSALYFCASSVVTHPAEAFFGQGTRLTVV.